This T cell receptor (beta chain) was profiled in a study of early T cells in non-severe SARS-CoV-2 infection. CDR1 is MNHEY and CDR2 is SVGAGI in the germline V gene. The V and J ends lost 8 bases and 4 bases respectively, with 13 bases between them. The CDR3 spans 13 residues. TCRdb itself ran the 5' RACE reads through MiXCR, one entry per CDR3 protein. Among 60,000 or so distinct CDR3 sequences, around 12% were seen once, and the ten largest hold roughly 4%. This clonotype was found many times. V gene TRBV6-5 combines with J gene TRBJ2-3, with D unclear. The specimen was whole blood. The TCR was taken from an adult who was a healthcare worker with PCR-confirmed SARS-CoV-2 infection or an uninfected control (not recorded which). The CDR3 region has the DNA TGTGCCAGCGGTACCCAAATGGCAGATACGCAGTATTTT. It yields the protein CASGTQMADTQYF.